The T cell receptor (beta chain) described here comes from a study of blood T cell repertoires in COVID-19. About the study: The United States, Italy and Spain supplied acute and convalescent COVID-19 samples. T cells, B-cell-depleted T cells, or PBMCs provided the cDNA or gDNA that served as material.

Deletions cut 6 bases from V and 4 bases from J, with 7 bases between. The V gene's germline CDR1 is KGHSH and CDR2 LQKENI. CDR3 length equals 11 residues. In the authors' workflow: Amplifying reference gene primers gave estimates of nucleated cell counts. The protocol was immunoSEQ multiplex PCR, while the TCRdb copy is restricted to in-frame clones and leaves out a portion. The DNA gave D and trimming, while V, J and clone size come from that table. The repertoire consists of 130,000 to 150,000 clones, with under 90% occurring once and the leading ten covering 5.5% to 8%. The chain joins TRBV18 to TRBJ2-7; no reliable D call. The TCR comes from a human donor in a cohort sampled during active COVID-19. Sequencing was done on a sample of peripheral blood. DNA for the CDR3: TGTGCCAGCTCGGGCCTGTACGAGCAGTACTTC. It encodes CASSGLYEQYF.